Listed below are T cell receptor beta chains from one sample, sequenced in a study of blood T cell repertoires in COVID-19. Assay used: immunoSEQ multiplex PCR; TCRdb lists only in-frame clones, some missing. The sample has 250,000 or so clones, about 88% seen once. The specimen sequenced was PBMCs or T cells enriched from blood (not recorded which). Receptors were obtained from a woman between 45 and 65 years old who had been exposed to COVID-19. CDR3s leave out the opening cysteine and the closing phenylalanine or tryptophan. A D gene is named only where the DNA matches it firmly.

d_call v_call cdr3_aa
NA TRBV5-6 ASTDGSRARNTEAF
NA TRBV19 ASGHYRVANTGELF
TRBD2 TRBV7-9 ASSPPGGPAGANVLT
TRBD2 TRBV9 ATIHSGGARETQY
TRBD2 TRBV4-3 ASSQERGERGAETQY
NA TRBV7-9 ASSRHGIQETQY
NA TRBV12-3/TRBV12-4 ASSGDTNQPQH
NA TRBV5-6 ASSLWQEGQPQH
NA TRBV7-2 ASSLVIAGPPYEQY
NA TRBV2 ASSELSSGVSGNTIY
TRBD1 TRBV6-2/TRBV6-3 ASSQWTGSNTGELF
NA TRBV4-1 ASSQDRLGASTDTQY
NA TRBV9 ASSGAAGTEAF
NA TRBV14 ASSNAMSSYNEQF
TRBD2 TRBV2 ASSKELAGGQETQY
NA TRBV14 ASSQYRVHYT
TRBD2 TRBV19 ASSTTSGGYTDTQY